Sequencing of this TCR beta chain was carried out in a study of OX40 agonist ivuxolimab in advanced cancers. Whole-study context: Earlier anti-PD-1, anti-PD-L1 or anti-CTLA-4 therapy was permitted; over 35% had received some. Partial responses were achieved by three patients: one hepatocellular carcinoma, two cutaneous melanoma.

This clone was picked up a small number of times. Libraries were prepared by immunoSEQ multiplex PCR; TCRdb keeps only in-frame clonotypes and omits some of them. This table has fewer than 80,000 clones, less than 90% appearing once. Germline lookup yields CDR1 SGHTA and CDR2 FQGNSA. The CDR3 is made up of 15 amino acids. Trimming took 2 bases from V and 5 from J; bases not matched to a gene: 8. Source: CD4+ or CD8+ T cells sorted from blood, taken in a trial of the OX40 agonist ivuxolimab. The sequence was obtained from an adult with an advanced solid tumor such as melanoma, head and neck, liver or kidney cancer. The chain recombines TRBV7-2 with TRBJ1-2, with 7 nucleotides matching TRBD1. The CDR3 protein is CASSLPDRELYGYTF. CDR3 nucleotide sequence: TGTGCCAGCAGCTTACCTGACAGGGAGCTGTATGGCTACACCTTC. The full variable domain, completed using reference TRBV7-2 and TRBJ1-2, is GAGVSQSPSNKVTEKGKDVELRCDPISGHTALYWYRQSLGQGLEFLIYFQGNSAPDKSGLPSDRFSAERTGGSVSTLTIQRTQQEDSAVYLCASSLPDRELYGYTFGSGTRLTVV.